What follows describes a single T cell receptor beta chain. Its antigen is not known. Mixed lymphocyte reaction cells were cocultured at 37°C for approximately 6 days. CFSE-stained responder and Violet Dye-stained stimulator PBMCs were mixed 1:1. Clones were read by immunoSEQ multiplex PCR, and TCRdb kept only the in-frame ones, dropping some. The profile shows about 500 clones, 60% to 70% of them singletons. These data belong to a study of siplizumab effects on memory and regulatory T cells. Study summary: Investigators ran mixed lymphocyte reactions in pairs, testing siplizumab at 0.95 to 1 ug/mL against no drug. General study findings and limits: Naive T cell populations appeared to exhibit greater diversity than memory cells and appeared to be major alloresponse contributors.

CDR1 and CDR2 (germline): MGHDK, SYGVNS. Trimming cost V 7 bases and J 1 base, with 11 bases left between them. The CDR3 totals 14 residues. The V gene is TRBV25-1, the J gene TRBJ2-1; D gene uncertain. Sequences were obtained from CFSE-low (dividing) CD4+ T cells sorted from an allogeneic mixed lymphocyte reaction. This TCR was sampled from a human donor in good health; the cells came from an allogeneic mixed lymphocyte reaction. CDR3 nucleotides: TGTGCCAGCAAGGGCCAGGATTCCTACAATGAGCAGTTCTTC. Translation: CASKGQDSYNEQFF.